This T cell receptor (beta chain) comes out of a study of blood T cell repertoires in COVID-19. Study information: The United States, Italy and Spain provided the acute and convalescent COVID-19 samples.

In the authors' methods: Estimation of nucleated cell counts relied on the amplification of reference gene primers. Repertoires were generated with immunoSEQ multiplex PCR, while TCRdb's copy carries only in-frame clones and drops some. V and J calls and clone size are copied from that table; D and trimming were computed from the DNA. The repertoire holds roughly 220,000 clones, with 84% as singletons. Recruits, aged about 18 to 95 years, lived in 24 US areas. The CDR3 sequence is 16 residues long. Germline V lookup: CDR1 ENHRY, CDR2 SYGVKD. V was pared by 4 bases and J by 0 bases, with 16 bases between.

What was sequenced was PBMCs or T cells enriched from blood (not recorded which). The V and J genes are TRBV10-3 and TRBJ2-7; perhaps TRBD1 as D (5 bases). The receptor was isolated from a middle-aged woman who had recovered from COVID-19. In DNA, the CDR3 is TGTGCCATCAGTGCCACCAGGGCCTCGAGCTCCTACGAGCAGTACGTC. Translation: CAISATRASSSYEQYV.